The 30 T cell receptor beta chains given below trace back to one sample, sequenced in a study of shared clonotypes between healthy human individuals. Generated by immunoSEQ multiplex PCR, the TCRdb table keeps only in-frame clones and is missing some. The sample has roughly 2.1 million clones; more than 85% are singletons. The naive CD8 fraction comprised CD45RO-negative cells positively selected for CCR7 and excluded terminally differentiated effector memory CD45RA+ cells. Sequenced sample: naive CD8+ T cells from PBMCs. The receptors stem from a man younger than 35 in good health. Some clones in this sample may be carry-over from other donors' samples.

V is TRBV28 and J is TRBJ2-1; TRBD2 might be the D (6 bases). The CDR3 is made up of 14 amino acids. The germline V gene encodes CDR1 MDHEN and CDR2 SYDVKM. V shed 6 bases and J shed 7 bases, with 16 bases lying between them. CDR3 in amino acids: CASRSPRGTNEQFF. Here the CDR3 DNA reads TGTGCCAGCAGATCCCCCCGGGGGACTAATGAGCAGTTCTTC.

The chain recombines TRBV4-2 with TRBJ2-1; D possibly uses TRBD1 or TRBD2 (5 bases each). The CDR3 has 17 amino acids. Germline V gene sequence: CDR1 LGHNA, CDR2 YNFKEQ. Trimming removed 4 bases from V and 5 bases from J, with 21 bases in between. CDR3 amino acids: CASSPPTGWERNNEQFF. CDR3 coding DNA: TGTGCCAGCAGCCCCCCCACAGGTTGGGAGAGAAACAATGAGCAGTTCTTC.

The CDR3 region is CASSPTGEVNQPQHF. DNA of the CDR3: TGTGCCAGCAGTCCGACAGGGGAGGTGAATCAGCCCCAGCATTTT. This chain connects TRBV16 to TRBJ1-5; 8 bases are a match to TRBD1. Germline V gene lookup returns CDR1 KGHSY and CDR2 FQNENV. The CDR3 has 15 residues. Germline trimming cut 6 bases from V and 4 bases from J; bases unmatched to any gene: 8.

This sequence joins TRBV9 and TRBJ2-3; 10 bases line up with TRBD2. Germline-derived CDR1 and CDR2 are SGDLS and YYNGEE. The CDR3 is 17 amino acids. The V and J ends lost 6 bases and 2 bases, in that order; junction bases with no gene match: 12. CDR3 loop: CASIGAGTSVFTDTQYF. The DNA of the CDR3 is TGTGCCAGCATTGGGGCCGGGACTAGCGTGTTCACAGATACGCAGTATTTT.

CDR3 bases: TGTGCCAGCAGCGTAGAGCCAGGGGCGCATGAGCAGTTCTTC. Residues: CASSVEPGAHEQFF. The V call is TRBV9, the J call TRBJ2-1, with a tentative D call TRBD1 (6 bases). Trimming took 0 bases from V and 8 from J, leaving 12 bases between them. This CDR3 contains 14 residues. In germline, CDR1 is SGDLS, CDR2 YYNGEE.

In nucleotides, the CDR3 is TGTGCCAGCAGCCCCGGAGGGAGCTCGGTTGGGAATGAGCAGTTCTTC. This sequence encodes CASSPGGSSVGNEQFF. The J gene is TRBJ2-1, the V gene TRBV27, with TRBD2 as a possible D gene (6 bases). This CDR3 spans 16 amino acids. V lost 6 bases to trimming and J lost 7 bases, with 22 bases between them. The germline V gene has CDR1 MNHEY and CDR2 SMNVEV (reference sequence).

This clone was seen a handful of times. This CDR3 is also generated by other DNA sequences in the sample. The chain has TRBV27 and TRBJ1-5; 9 nucleotides match TRBD1. Germline-derived CDR1 and CDR2 are MNHEY and SMNVEV (reference sequence). The CDR3 runs to 14 residues. V was pared by 2 bases and J by 7 bases, with 3 bases of the junction left unmatched. CDR3 region: CASSLGTGYQPQHF. Written as DNA, the CDR3 is TGTGCCAGCAGTTTAGGGACAGGGTACCAGCCCCAGCATTTT.

J is TRBJ2-7 and V is TRBV10-3, with 8 positions matching TRBD1. This CDR3 has 14 amino acids. V shed 6 bases, J shed 3 bases, and the junction held 7 bases outside the gene matches. Germline V lookup: CDR1 ENHRY, CDR2 SYGVKD. CDR3 sequence (DNA): TGTGCCATCAGCGGACAGGGCGGAGGCTACGAGCAGTACTTC. This sequence encodes CAISGQGGGYEQYF.

J is TRBJ2-1 and V is TRBV28, with TRBD2 matching 7 bases. The ends lost 4 bases at V and 0 bases at J; junction bases unmatched: 6. The V gene's germline CDR1 is MDHEN and CDR2 SYDVKM. The CDR3 is 16 residues long. CDR3 sequence (DNA): TGTGCCAGCAGTTCCTCGCGGGAGAGCTCCTACAATGAGCAGTTCTTC. Amino acid sequence: CASSSSRESSYNEQFF.

The rearrangement uses TRBV7-2 and TRBJ2-3; D is perhaps TRBD1 or TRBD2 (6 bases each). This CDR3 is 14 amino acids long. The ends were cut back, 5 bases at V and 4 bases at J, with 13 bases in the middle. From germline, CDR1 is SGHTA and CDR2 FQGNSA. In DNA, the CDR3 is TGTGCCAGCAGCGTCGTCGGGGGCCCAGATACGCAGTATTTT. Translation gives CASSVVGGPDTQYF.

The genes are TRBV13 and TRBJ1-1; weak D call: TRBD1 (5 bases). The CDR3 extends over 15 amino acids. Trimming shortened V by 6 bases and J by 2 bases, and 16 bases separated the two germline ends. Germline-derived CDR1 and CDR2 are PRHDT and FYEKMQ (reference sequence). The CDR3 here is CASRGGDDGNTEAFF. CDR3 nucleotides: TGTGCCAGCAGGGGAGGGGATGACGGAAACACTGAAGCTTTCTTT.

As to this clone: Other DNA sequences within the sample encode an identical CDR3. DNA for the CDR3: TGTGCCAGCAGCCTATTGAACACTGAAGCTTTCTTT. It yields the protein CASSLLNTEAFF. The J gene is TRBJ1-1, the V gene TRBV7-8; no clear D gene. Trimming shortened V by 5 bases and J by 0 bases, and 4 bases separated the two germline ends. Germline V gene lookup returns CDR1 SGHVS and CDR2 FQNEAQ. The CDR3 covers 12 residues.

The chain uses TRBV9 and TRBJ2-7; D is undetermined. V was cut by 4 bases and J by 2 bases, with 7 bases left in between. Per the germline V gene, CDR1 is SGDLS and CDR2 is YYNGEE. The CDR3 sequence is 12 residues long. DNA for the CDR3: TGTGCCAGCAGCAGGGTCCCCTACGAGCAGTACTTC. This encodes CASSRVPYEQYF.

This chain connects TRBV5-6 to TRBJ2-7; D may match TRBD1 or TRBD2 (5 bases each). The CDR3 spans 13 residues. Germline lookup yields CDR1 SGHDT and CDR2 YYEEEE. V was cut by 4 bases and J by 8 bases, with 16 bases left in between. DNA of the CDR3: TGTGCCAGCAGCGAGGGGACGGGAAACCAGCAGTACTTC. Protein sequence: CASSEGTGNQQYF.

This clone was seen a handful of times. The sample carries other DNA sequences with the same CDR3. The V and J genes are TRBV6-5 and TRBJ2-1; D remains unclear. The CDR3 spans 13 residues. Germline CDR1 reads MNHEY; CDR2 reads SVGAGI. V dropped 2 bases and J dropped 9 bases, with 11 bases sitting between them. This chain's CDR3 is CASSYRGSGEQFF. DNA of the CDR3: TGTGCCAGCAGTTACAGAGGATCCGGTGAGCAGTTCTTC.

The rearrangement uses TRBV9 and TRBJ2-1; D is perhaps TRBD1 (6 bases). The CDR3 contains 15 residues. Germline assignment: CDR1 SGDLS and CDR2 YYNGEE. V was clipped by 0 bases and J by 6 bases, with 13 bases between them. CDR3 residues: CASSVGGTKGNEQFF. DNA of the CDR3: TGTGCCAGCAGCGTAGGGGGGACAAAGGGCAATGAGCAGTTCTTC.

The chain employs TRBV27 and TRBJ2-7; 7 positions agree with TRBD1. Trimming at V came to 5 bases and at J to 6 bases, leaving 7 bases not matched to a gene. Looked up from germline, CDR1 is MNHEY and CDR2 is SMNVEV (reference sequence). CDR3 size: 13 residues. The CDR3 nucleotides are TGTGCCAGCAGTACCGACAGGGTTGGCGAGCAGTACTTC. Residues: CASSTDRVGEQYF.

The genes are TRBV9 and TRBJ2-3; D is perhaps TRBD1 (7 bases). Germline V gene data show CDR1 as SGDLS and CDR2 as YYNGEE. The CDR3 has 17 amino acids. Trimming removed 0 bases from V and 2 bases from J, with 16 bases in between. The CDR3 loop reads CASSVGGGGTHTDTQYF. For the CDR3, the DNA is TGTGCCAGCAGCGTAGGAGGGGGCGGGACACACACAGATACGCAGTATTTT. The whole variable domain, remainder taken from reference TRBV9 and TRBJ2-3, is DSGVTQTPKHLITATGQRVTLRCSPRSGDLSVYWYQQSLDQGLQFLIQYYNGEERAKGNILERFSAQQFPDLHSELNLSSLELGDSALYFCASSVGGGGTHTDTQYFGPGTRLTVL.

J is TRBJ1-3 and V is TRBV14, with D unclear. V lost 0 bases to trimming and J lost 0 bases, with 12 bases between them. The CDR3 is 17 amino acids. In germline, CDR1 is SGHDN, CDR2 FVKESK. CDR3 loop: CASSQDGRRSSGNTIYF. Written as DNA, the CDR3 is TGTGCCAGCAGCCAAGATGGGCGGCGGAGCTCTGGAAACACCATATATTTT.

V is TRBV27 and J is TRBJ1-1; D remains ambiguous. The germline V and J ends were trimmed by 1 base and 1 base, with 4 bases remaining between them. The CDR3 is 13 residues long. The germline V gene encodes CDR1 MNHEY and CDR2 SMNVEV (reference sequence). CDR3 sequence: CASSLFANTEAFF. The CDR3 nucleotides are TGTGCCAGCAGTTTATTCGCGAACACTGAAGCTTTCTTT.

The CDR3 loop is CAISSPGPYNEQFF. Written as DNA, the CDR3 is TGTGCCATCAGTAGTCCGGGACCCTACAATGAGCAGTTCTTC. The rearrangement uses TRBV10-3 and TRBJ2-1, with D tentatively TRBD1 or TRBD2 (5 bases each). Germline V lookup: CDR1 ENHRY, CDR2 SYGVKD. Trimming stripped 5 bases from V and 2 bases from J, with 10 bases between. This CDR3 contains 14 residues.

The V and J genes are TRBV7-2 and TRBJ2-7, with a possible D match to TRBD1 (5 bases). The germline V gene has CDR1 SGHTA and CDR2 FQGNSA. The CDR3 is 12 amino acids. V was trimmed by 1 base and J by 12 bases, leaving 13 bases between them. In DNA form, the CDR3 reads TGTGCCAGCAGCTTAGATCGGCAGGGCCCGTACTTC. Translating gives CASSLDRQGPYF.

DNA for the CDR3: TGTGCCAGCAGTGACTCGACTGGGTACTCCTACGAGCAGTACTTC. It yields the protein CASSDSTGYSYEQYF. This chain uses TRBV6-4 with TRBJ2-7; D is unresolved. Germline V gene lookup returns CDR1 MRHNA and CDR2 SNTAGT. The V gene lost 0 bases and the J gene lost 0 bases, with 9 bases spanning the gap. This CDR3 is built from 15 residues.

This chain links TRBV4-2 with TRBJ2-3; TRBD2 aligns across 13 bases. V shed 0 bases and J 5 bases; nucleotides not matched to a gene: 11. Germline V gene data show CDR1 as LGHNA and CDR2 as YNFKEQ. The CDR3 is made up of 19 amino acids. As DNA, the CDR3 is TGTGCCAGCAGCCAAGATTCAGTTGGACTAGCGGGAGTTGGAGATACGCAGTATTTT. This translates into CASSQDSVGLAGVGDTQYF.

The chain has TRBV5-1 and TRBJ1-1, with D possibly being TRBD1 (5 bases). Germline V gives CDR1 SGHRS, CDR2 YFSETQ. V lost 1 base to trimming and J lost 4 bases, with 11 bases between them. The length of the CDR3 is 14 residues. The CDR3 sequence: CASSLYLGGTEAFF. The CDR3 DNA follows: TGCGCCAGCAGCTTGTATTTGGGGGGCACTGAAGCTTTCTTT.

This chain uses TRBV25-1 with TRBJ2-1; D is perhaps TRBD2 (5 bases). Germline assignment: CDR1 MGHDK and CDR2 SYGVNS. There are 16 residues in the CDR3. V was pared by 2 bases and J by 3 bases, with 14 bases between. CDR3 loop: CASSELERTLYNEQFF. In nucleotides, the CDR3 is TGTGCCAGCAGTGAACTAGAGCGGACGCTCTACAATGAGCAGTTCTTC.

The V gene is TRBV7-9, the J gene TRBJ2-1, with D perhaps matching TRBD1 or TRBD2 (5 bases each). Between the trimmed V and J ends, which lost 5 bases and 4 bases, there was a span of 18 bases. The CDR3 has 16 residues. CDR1 is SEHNR and CDR2 is FQNEAQ in the germline V gene (reference sequence). This chain's CDR3 is CASSLDSPGYYNEQFF. In DNA, the CDR3 is TGTGCCAGCAGCCTAGACAGCCCGGGGTATTACAATGAGCAGTTCTTC.

The chain is built from TRBV28 and TRBJ2-1, with a tentative D call TRBD1 (6 bases). The CDR3 runs 16 residues. From germline, CDR1 is MDHEN and CDR2 SYDVKM. Deletions cut 6 bases from V and 2 bases from J, with 17 bases between. The CDR3 reads CASRPRGGWPYNEQFF. DNA of the CDR3: TGTGCCAGCAGGCCCAGGGGCGGGTGGCCCTACAATGAGCAGTTCTTC.

The chain links TRBV28 to TRBJ2-1; 7 bases map to TRBD1. Trimming removed 3 bases from V and 0 bases from J; junction bases left unmatched: 14. Germline CDR1 MDHEN, CDR2 SYDVKM. The CDR3 consists of 19 residues. As DNA, the CDR3 is TGTGCCAGCAGTTTGCGATCCAGCAAGGGGGCGAGCTCCTACAATGAGCAGTTCTTC. Protein sequence: CASSLRSSKGASSYNEQFF. Supplemented by reference TRBV28 and TRBJ2-1, the full variable domain reads DVKVTQSSRYLVKRTGEKVFLECVQDMDHENMFWYRQDPGLGLRLIYFSYDVKMKEKGDIPEGYSVSREKKERFSLILESASTNQTSMYLCASSLRSSKGASSYNEQFFGPGTRLTVL.

This clone was seen once. J is TRBJ2-7 and V is TRBV5-8; weak D call: TRBD1 (6 bases). Looked up from germline, CDR1 is SGHTS and CDR2 is YDEGEE. V was trimmed by 4 bases and J by 3 bases, leaving 17 bases between them. CDR3 length equals 15 residues. The CDR3 region has the DNA TGTGCCAGCAGCGAACAGGGTTTTCCCCTCTACGAGCAGTACTTC. The encoded protein is CASSEQGFPLYEQYF.